The 22 T cell receptor beta chains in this list originate from one sample, sequenced in a study of radiotherapy plus CTLA-4 blockade in lung cancer. Method: immunoSEQ multiplex PCR; TCRdb's copy keeps in-frame clones and lacks some. The sample has approximately 44,000 clones, 76% seen once. This specimen was peripheral blood, taken from a patient treated with radiotherapy plus ipilimumab. These receptors were taken from a human donor with non-small cell lung cancer who had stable disease on radiotherapy plus ipilimumab.

The chain carries TRBV7-9 and TRBJ2-7, with D unresolved. The CDR3 spans 14 residues. Between the trimmed V and J ends, which lost 1 base and 2 bases, there was a span of 9 bases. Germline CDR1 SEHNR, CDR2 FQNEAQ (reference sequence). The CDR3 DNA follows: TGTGCCAGCAGCTTAGAGGGTTCTCCCTACGAGCAGTACTTC. Its protein is CASSLEGSPYEQYF.

The V call is TRBV7-2, the J call TRBJ2-3; a weak D match, TRBD2 (7 bases). CDR3 size: 18 residues. The V and J ends lost 5 bases and 3 bases respectively, with 24 bases between them. Germline CDR1 is SGHTA and CDR2 is FQGNSA. The CDR3 DNA reads TGTGCCAGCAGCCCGAGGGGGGAGCGGGGCGTGGTTACAGATACGCAGTATTTT. Its translation is CASSPRGERGVVTDTQYF.

The sample holds one count of this clone. The V gene is TRBV27, the J gene TRBJ1-5, with 7 bases identical to TRBD1. The CDR3 runs 13 residues. Germline lookup yields CDR1 MNHEY and CDR2 SMNVEV (reference sequence). Germline trimming cut 10 bases from V and 4 bases from J; bases unmatched to any gene: 7. The CDR3 region has the DNA TGTGCCACCAGGACAGGATCAAATCAGCCCCAGCATTTT. Its protein is CATRTGSNQPQHF.

Regarding this clone: At one boundary the junction diverges from the germline segment, which might be a read error. The rearrangement uses TRBV19 and TRBJ1-1; D uncertain. This CDR3 spans 13 amino acids. Germline CDR1 LNHDA, CDR2 SQIVND (reference sequence). The CDR3 coding sequence is TGTGCCAGTAGTATCGGGCCGAACACTGGAGCTTTCTTT. Protein sequence: CASSIGPNTGAFF.

V usage is TRBV6-1 and J usage is TRBJ1-5, with D unresolved. This CDR3 comprises 17 residues. Per the germline V gene, CDR1 is MNHNS and CDR2 is SASEGT. V was shortened by 0 bases and J by 9 bases, with 21 bases between the two germline ends. The CDR3 is CASSEAATGHLRWPQHF. The DNA for the CDR3 is TGTGCCAGCAGTGAAGCCGCAACCGGTCACCTTAGGTGGCCCCAGCATTTT.

This clone turned up a few times. The V call is TRBV19, the J call TRBJ1-5; 11 bases are shared with TRBD1. Germline CDR1 is LNHDA and CDR2 is SQIVND (reference sequence). This CDR3 has 16 residues. The V segment lost 5 bases and the J segment 7 bases; nucleotides outside the gene matches: 10. This CDR3 reads CASSARTGGVGQPQHF. The CDR3 DNA reads as TGTGCCAGTAGTGCCCGGACAGGGGGCGTGGGGCAGCCCCAGCATTTT.

This chain uses TRBV5-4 with TRBJ2-7; TRBD2 matches at 11 bases. CDR3 length: 16 amino acids. Germline values: CDR1 SGHNT, CDR2 YYREEE (reference sequence). Trimming removed 0 bases from V and 8 bases from J; junction bases left unmatched: 10. The CDR3 here is CASSLGNSGGVNQQYF. The CDR3 DNA is TGTGCCAGCAGCTTGGGTAATAGCGGGGGGGTCAATCAGCAGTACTTC.

In this sample, this clone turned up a few times. The chain employs TRBV5-6 and TRBJ2-7; no clear D gene. The ends were cut back, 6 bases at V and 3 bases at J, with 16 bases in the middle. From germline, CDR1 is SGHDT and CDR2 YYEEEE. CDR3 length: 14 amino acids. The CDR3 DNA sequence: TGTGCCAGCACAAAGGTGTGGGCAGACTACGAGCAGTACTTC. Its protein is CASTKVWADYEQYF.

This rearrangement joins TRBV9 to TRBJ1-1, with a weak D call TRBD1 (5 bases). The CDR3 is 15 amino acids. The V gene lost 4 bases and the J gene lost 1 base, with 14 bases spanning the gap. CDR1 SGDLS and CDR2 YYNGEE come from the germline V gene. In DNA form, the CDR3 reads TGTGCCAGCAGCCCGGAGGGACGTCGGAACACTGAAGCTTTCTTT. This gives the protein CASSPEGRRNTEAFF.

The V and J genes are TRBV2 and TRBJ2-2; D tentatively reads TRBD1 or TRBD2 (5 bases each). The CDR3 is 15 residues long. V shed 5 bases and J shed 5 bases, with 15 bases lying between them. CDR1 is SNHLY and CDR2 is FYNNEI in the germline V gene. The CDR3 protein is CASSLGTGTTGELFF. The CDR3 DNA sequence: TGTGCCAGCAGTCTCGGGACCGGCACGACCGGGGAGCTGTTTTTT.

The chain uses TRBV5-5 and TRBJ1-5; TRBD1 might be the D (6 bases). Germline CDR1 reads SGHKS; CDR2 reads YYEKEE (reference sequence). V was shortened by 4 bases and J by 3 bases, with 14 bases between the two germline ends. The CDR3 totals 15 residues. CDR3 residues: CASSPERTANQPQHF. CDR3 coding DNA: TGTGCCAGCAGCCCAGAAAGGACAGCCAATCAGCCCCAGCATTTT.

This chain links TRBV6-1 with TRBJ1-5, with D possibly TRBD1 on 5 matching bases. Germline-derived CDR1 and CDR2 are MNHNS and SASEGT. CDR3 size: 15 residues. V lost 2 bases, J lost 4 bases, and 12 bases lay in between. The CDR3 reads CASSEMGQGNQPQHF. DNA of the CDR3: TGTGCCAGCAGTGAAATGGGGCAGGGAAATCAGCCCCAGCATTTT.

The V gene is TRBV5-1, the J gene TRBJ2-7, with 11 bases matching TRBD2. From germline, CDR1 is SGHRS and CDR2 YFSETQ. The CDR3 extends over 14 amino acids. With V trimmed by 4 bases and J by 3 bases, 3 bases remained unmatched. This CDR3 is CASSMTSGNYEQYV. The CDR3 nucleotides read TGCGCCAGCAGCATGACTAGCGGGAACTACGAGCAGTACGTC.

In its sample, this clone ranks as medium-sized. The chain carries TRBV21-1 and TRBJ2-7; the table names TRBD1, a call not compared with the DNA. TRBV21-1 is recorded as a pseudogene. The CDR3 loop spans 15 amino acids. The CDR3 sequence is CASSKRGCGGYEQYF. The CDR3 nucleotides read TGTGCCAGCAGCAAAAGGGGGTGCGGCGGGTACGAGCAGTACTTC.

This clone was seen only a few times. This same CDR3 is encoded by further DNA sequences in the sample. The chain carries TRBV20-1 and TRBJ2-5, with D unclear. Trimming removed 3 bases at V and 3 bases at J, with 5 bases between. The CDR3 sequence is 11 residues long. From germline, CDR1 is DFQATT and CDR2 SNEGSKA (reference sequence). The CDR3 sequence is CSARPEETQYF. CDR3 in DNA: TGCAGTGCTAGGCCCGAAGAGACCCAGTACTTC.

V gene TRBV9 combines with J gene TRBJ1-2; D might be TRBD1 (5 bases). Germline V gene sequence: CDR1 SGDLS, CDR2 YYNGEE. V lost 4 bases, J lost 1 base, and 29 bases lay in between. The CDR3 has 20 residues. CDR3 coding DNA: TGTGCCAGCAGCCACCGAAAGGGCTTCCCCCAACGGACAATTAACTATGGCTACACCTTC. This codes for CASSHRKGFPQRTINYGYTF.

V usage is TRBV6-6 and J usage is TRBJ1-5; D perhaps matches TRBD1 (5 bases). Looked up from germline, CDR1 is MNHNY and CDR2 is SVGAGI (reference sequence). The CDR3 covers 15 residues. V was trimmed by 7 bases and J by 2 bases, leaving 15 bases between them. The CDR3, as DNA: TGTGCCAGCATGGGCCCAGGGTTGGGCAATCAGCCCCAGCATTTT. Its protein is CASMGPGLGNQPQHF.

The rearrangement joins TRBV5-4 to TRBJ1-1; TRBD1 aligns across 7 bases. CDR3 length: 12 residues. CDR1 is SGHNT and CDR2 is YYREEE in the germline V gene (reference sequence). Germline trimming cut 3 bases from V and 8 bases from J; bases unmatched to any gene: 4. CDR3 region: CASSYTGEEAFF. CDR3 coding DNA: TGTGCCAGCAGCTACACAGGGGAGGAAGCTTTCTTT.

This chain links TRBV6-6 with TRBJ2-1, with D maybe TRBD1 (6 bases). The CDR3 is 15 amino acids. V dropped 7 bases and J dropped 0 bases, with 13 bases sitting between them. Germline loops: CDR1 MNHNY, CDR2 SVGAGI (reference sequence). CDR3 loop: CASKPGHSSYNEQFF. The DNA for the CDR3 is TGTGCCAGCAAACCGGGACACAGCTCCTACAATGAGCAGTTCTTC.

This chain connects TRBV5-1 to TRBJ1-6; D is uncertain. V lost 3 bases, J lost 0 bases, and 10 bases lay in between. This CDR3 is 16 amino acids long. Germline assignment: CDR1 SGHRS and CDR2 YFSETQ. CDR3 protein: CASSSDSSSYNSPLHF. Written as DNA, the CDR3 is TGCGCCAGCAGCTCAGATTCGAGCTCCTATAATTCACCCCTCCACTTT.

As for this clone: The junction does not match germline at one end; this may be a read error. Other nucleotide sequences from this sample produce the same CDR3. The chain combines TRBV4-3 with TRBJ2-3; 9 bases fit TRBD1. This CDR3 comprises 16 residues. CDR1 LGHNA and CDR2 YSLEER come from the germline V gene. The chain's CDR3 is CASSQDTDRGTDTQYF. The CDR3 DNA reads as TGCGCCAGCAGCCAAGATACGGACAGGGGAACAGATACGCAGTATTTC.

The chain links TRBV5-1 to TRBJ2-1; D is perhaps TRBD1 (7 bases). Between the trimmed V and J ends, which lost 3 bases and 7 bases, there was a span of 14 bases. Germline values: CDR1 SGHRS, CDR2 YFSETQ. CDR3 length equals 14 residues. The CDR3 coding sequence is TGCGCCAGCAGCTCGGTCCCAGGGGGGAATGAGCAGTTCTTC. Encoded protein: CASSSVPGGNEQFF.